The 21 T cell receptor beta chains below come from one sample, sequenced in a study of shared clonotypes between healthy human individuals. As defined, naive CD8 cells were CD45RO-negative and positively selected for CCR7, with terminally differentiated effector memory CD45RA+ cells excluded. The repertoire was sequenced with immunoSEQ multiplex PCR; TCRdb's copy has only in-frame clones and lacks some. This sample carries 650,000 to 800,000 clones, approximately 90% of them seen once, and the ten largest clones take 20% to 25%. Sequencing used naive CD8+ T cells sorted from blood. The origin of the receptors is a man aged 25 to 40 in good health.

This clone has just a few counts. This chain connects TRBV27 to TRBJ2-7, with 7 bases identical to TRBD2. V gave up 3 bases and J gave up 2 bases; unmatched junction bases: 7. The CDR3 is made up of 15 amino acids. Germline V gives CDR1 MNHEY, CDR2 SMNVEV (reference sequence). The CDR3 is CASSFGASGAYEQYF. The CDR3 region has the DNA TGTGCCAGCAGTTTTGGGGCTAGCGGCGCCTACGAGCAGTACTTC.

The gene calls are TRBV13 and TRBJ2-1; 11 bases are a match to TRBD2. Germline CDR1 is PRHDT and CDR2 is FYEKMQ (reference sequence). This CDR3 spans 16 amino acids. The ends lost 1 base at V and 4 bases at J; junction bases unmatched: 3. The CDR3 sequence is CASSLVRLAGYNEQFF. CDR3 DNA sequence: TGTGCCAGCAGCTTAGTCCGACTAGCGGGGTACAATGAGCAGTTCTTC.

The V call is TRBV30, the J call TRBJ2-7, with a tentative D call TRBD2 (6 bases). The V and J ends lost 6 bases and 3 bases respectively, with 18 bases between them. There are 14 residues in the CDR3. CDR1 is GTSNPN and CDR2 is SVGIG in the germline V gene (reference sequence). This chain's CDR3 is CACGGTPKYYEQYF. The CDR3 nucleotides read TGTGCCTGTGGAGGGACGCCGAAATACTACGAGCAGTACTTC. Full variable domain (outside the CDR3, taken from reference TRBV30 and TRBJ2-7): SQTIHQWPATLVQPVGSPLSLECTVEGTSNPNLYWYRQAAGRGLQLLFYSVGIGQISSEVPQNLSASRPQDRQFILSSKKLLLSDSGFYLCACGGTPKYYEQYFGPGTRLTVT.

The J gene is TRBJ2-7, the V gene TRBV11-2; D is uncertain. CDR1 and CDR2 (germline): SGHAT, FQNNGV. This CDR3 is built from 14 residues. V was clipped by 5 bases and J by 2 bases, with 13 bases between them. DNA for the CDR3: TGTGCCAGCAGCGCCCCACGGCGAACCTACGAGCAGTACTTC. Translation: CASSAPRRTYEQYF.

The chain is built from TRBV29-1 and TRBJ2-1; 14 bases match TRBD2. CDR3 size: 18 residues. J lost 2 bases, V lost 3 bases, and 9 bases had no gene match. The V gene's germline CDR1 is SQVTM and CDR2 ANQGSEA. The CDR3 nucleotides read TGCAGCGTTGATGGGCTGACTAGCGGGAGGGCCGCCTACAATGAGCAGTTCTTC. Translating it yields CSVDGLTSGRAAYNEQFF.

This chain connects TRBV30 to TRBJ2-7; 8 bases align to TRBD1. Germline assignment: CDR1 GTSNPN and CDR2 SVGIG (reference sequence). The CDR3 has 13 residues. Losses at the gene ends were 0 bases for V and 5 bases for J; bases not matched to a gene: 3. The CDR3 bases are TGTGCCTGGAGTGTAACGACAGGGGACGAGCAGTACTTC. Amino acid sequence: CAWSVTTGDEQYF.

The rearrangement links TRBV4-3 to TRBJ2-1; perhaps D is TRBD1 or TRBD2 (5 bases each). The CDR3 loop spans 18 amino acids. Germline lookup yields CDR1 LGHNA and CDR2 YSLEER. Trimming pared 1 base from V and 3 bases from J, leaving 19 bases between. The CDR3 is CASSQGQAWDRVYNEQFF. DNA of the CDR3: TGCGCCAGCAGCCAAGGCCAGGCCTGGGACCGCGTCTACAATGAGCAGTTCTTC.

This clone occurred once. The chain carries TRBV27 and TRBJ2-5; weak D call: TRBD2 (5 bases). The CDR3 extends over 12 amino acids. Germline V gene sequence: CDR1 MNHEY, CDR2 SMNVEV (reference sequence). With 9 bases removed from V and 1 base from J, the gap between germline ends came to 9 bases. The CDR3 sequence: CASGELQETQYF. In DNA form, the CDR3 reads TGTGCCAGTGGGGAGCTCCAAGAGACCCAGTACTTC.

The chain uses TRBV5-1 and TRBJ1-5, with TRBD1 matching 7 bases. V trimming: 0 bases; J trimming: 0 bases; junction bases outside the gene matches: 6. CDR1 and CDR2 from the germline V gene are SGHRS and YFSETQ. CDR3 size: 17 residues. The CDR3: CASSLGGQPYSNQPQHF. CDR3 bases: TGCGCCAGCAGCTTGGGGGGACAGCCCTATAGCAATCAGCCCCAGCATTTT.

The chain uses TRBV6-4 and TRBJ2-1; 8 bases match TRBD2. Germline CDR1 MRHNA, CDR2 SNTAGT. V shed 2 bases, J shed 6 bases, and the junction held 0 bases outside the gene matches. The CDR3 totals 13 residues. CDR3 coding DNA: TGTGCCAGCAGTGACGGACTAGCCAATGAGCAGTTCTTC. Residues: CASSDGLANEQFF.

V is TRBV28 and J is TRBJ1-5; 9 bases align to TRBD1. With 2 bases clipped from V and 4 bases from J, the junction kept 12 bases outside the gene matches. Germline-derived CDR1 and CDR2 are MDHEN and SYDVKM. The CDR3 has 18 residues. The CDR3 here is CASSLMGATGGSNQPQHF. The CDR3, as DNA: TGTGCCAGCAGTTTAATGGGCGCCACAGGGGGCTCAAATCAGCCCCAGCATTTT.

This clone was seen just once. V usage is TRBV7-9 and J usage is TRBJ2-7, with D maybe TRBD1 (6 bases). Germline CDR1 reads SEHNR; CDR2 reads FQNEAQ (reference sequence). V gave up 0 bases and J gave up 3 bases, with 9 bases separating them. This CDR3 is built from 14 residues. CDR3 amino acids: CASSLARTDYEQYF. The DNA of the CDR3 is TGTGCCAGCAGCTTAGCGCGGACAGACTACGAGCAGTACTTC.

About this clone itself: Other DNA sequences from this sample encode an identical CDR3 as well. This rearrangement joins TRBV14 to TRBJ2-2, with a possible D match to TRBD2 (5 bases). CDR3 length: 16 amino acids. Trimming took off 1 base at V and 5 bases at J, with 14 bases between the two ends. Germline V lookup: CDR1 SGHDN, CDR2 FVKESK. DNA for the CDR3: TGTGCCAGCAGCCAAGGTCGGCGGGCTCGGACCGGGGAGCTGTTTTTT. It translates to CASSQGRRARTGELFF.

The V call is TRBV7-9, the J call TRBJ2-7, with 8 positions matching TRBD2. The germline gives CDR1 SEHNR, CDR2 FQNEAQ (reference sequence). This CDR3 is built from 15 residues. The ends lost 1 base at V and 2 bases at J; junction bases unmatched: 4. The CDR3 loop reads CASSLGGGRAYEQYF. The CDR3 DNA follows: TGTGCCAGCAGCTTAGGCGGGGGGCGAGCCTACGAGCAGTACTTC.

The chain recombines TRBV9 with TRBJ1-4; 10 bases match TRBD1. The CDR3 runs 18 residues. CDR1 and CDR2 from the germline V gene are SGDLS and YYNGEE. J lost 6 bases, V lost 4 bases, and 15 bases had no gene match. CDR3 loop: CASSPGDRGGYLDEKLFF. The CDR3 DNA sequence: TGTGCCAGCAGCCCCGGGGACAGGGGCGGATATCTAGATGAAAAACTGTTTTTT.

As to this clone: The sample has other DNA sequences that encode this CDR3 too. The chain recombines TRBV18 with TRBJ2-7, with a weak D call TRBD1 (5 bases). Looked up from germline, CDR1 is KGHSH and CDR2 is LQKENI. The germline V and J ends were trimmed by 2 bases and 0 bases, with 5 bases remaining between them. The CDR3 loop spans 13 amino acids. As DNA, the CDR3 is TGTGCCAGCTCACCAGGACACTCCTACGAGCAGTACTTC. It encodes CASSPGHSYEQYF.

The chain links TRBV6-5 to TRBJ2-7; TRBD2 matches 7 bases. CDR1 and CDR2 (germline): MNHEY, SVGAGI. V shed 2 bases, J shed 3 bases, and the junction held 4 bases outside the gene matches. The CDR3 is made up of 14 amino acids. In nucleotides, the CDR3 is TGTGCCAGCAGTTACGTCCAGCGGGACTACGAGCAGTACTTC. It specifies CASSYVQRDYEQYF.

This rearrangement joins TRBV15 to TRBJ2-5, with D possibly matching TRBD2 (6 bases). The V end was cut by 1 base, the J end by 7 bases, with 34 bases between. The CDR3 extends over 21 amino acids. Germline V gene lookup returns CDR1 LNHNV and CDR2 YYDKDF (reference sequence). The CDR3 DNA is TGTGCCACCAGCAGAGGAATGGGCAAAGTCGAAGAAGGGACTCCGTTGTGGACCCAGTACTTC. Amino acid sequence: CATSRGMGKVEEGTPLWTQYF.

The chain recombines TRBV6-6 with TRBJ2-3; 7 bases match TRBD2. This CDR3 spans 14 amino acids. Germline trimming cut 4 bases from V and 1 base from J; bases unmatched to any gene: 2. Germline V CDR1 and CDR2: MNHNY, SVGAGI (reference sequence). The CDR3 loop is CASSSAGGTDTQYF. Written as DNA, the CDR3 is TGTGCCAGCAGTTCGGCGGGGGGCACAGATACGCAGTATTTT.

The chain employs TRBV11-2 and TRBJ2-1; no firm D call. V dropped 5 bases and J dropped 9 bases, with 11 bases sitting between them. This CDR3 contains 12 residues. Looked up from germline, CDR1 is SGHAT and CDR2 is FQNNGV. In nucleotides, the CDR3 is TGTGCCAGCAGCGGCGAGCTTGGTGAGCAGTTCTTC. Its translation is CASSGELGEQFF.

This chain connects TRBV29-1 to TRBJ2-1, with D tentatively TRBD2 (6 bases). This CDR3 region has 14 residues. Trimming pared 3 bases from V and 5 bases from J, leaving 14 bases between. Germline CDR1 and CDR2: SQVTM and ANQGSEA. CDR3 in DNA: TGCAGCGTTGATGGAGGGAGGTCGGACAATGAGCAGTTCTTC. Its protein is CSVDGGRSDNEQFF.